The clone carrying this T cell receptor beta chain was counted at least ten times. The antigen is not known. The data were taken from a study of early T cells in non-severe SARS-CoV-2 infection. Study background: Chains stayed unpaired after sequencing of bulk RNA from unsorted whole blood.

Study-wide points: Database matching using VDJdb favored anti-spike CD8 responses, with private and CD4 specificities left missing.

Each single cDNA molecule received a unique molecular identifier. TCRdb processed the 5' RACE reads anew with MiXCR; each CDR3 protein has one entry. The sample consists of some 75,000 distinct CDR3 sequences, roughly 13% of them appearing once. The CDR3 length is 16 residues. The V gene's germline CDR1 is SGHNT and CDR2 YYREEE (reference sequence). V shed 4 bases, J shed 1 base, and the junction held 5 bases outside the gene matches. The source material was whole blood. This rearrangement joins TRBV5-4 to TRBJ2-5, with 12 bases aligning to TRBD2. The clonotype originates from an adult who was a healthcare worker with PCR-confirmed SARS-CoV-2 infection or an uninfected control (not recorded which). In nucleotides, the CDR3 is TGTGCCAGCAGCGAACGACTAGCGGGGGCCCAAGAGACCCAGTACTTC. Its translation: CASSERLAGAQETQYF.